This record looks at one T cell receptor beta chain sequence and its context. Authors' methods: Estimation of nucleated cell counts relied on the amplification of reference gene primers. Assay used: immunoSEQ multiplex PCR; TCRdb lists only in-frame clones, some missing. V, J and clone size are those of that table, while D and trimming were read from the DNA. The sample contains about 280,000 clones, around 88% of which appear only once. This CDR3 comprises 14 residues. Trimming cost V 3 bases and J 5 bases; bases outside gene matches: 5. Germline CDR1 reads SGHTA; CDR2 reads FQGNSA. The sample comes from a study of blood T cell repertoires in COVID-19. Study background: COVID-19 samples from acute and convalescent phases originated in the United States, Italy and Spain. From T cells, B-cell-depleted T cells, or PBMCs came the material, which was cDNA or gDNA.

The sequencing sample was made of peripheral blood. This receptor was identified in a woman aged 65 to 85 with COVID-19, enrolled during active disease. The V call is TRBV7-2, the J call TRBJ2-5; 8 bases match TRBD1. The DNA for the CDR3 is TGTGCCAGCAGCTTTCGGACAGGGTGGGAGACCCAGTACTTC. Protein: CASSFRTGWETQYF.